This T cell receptor (beta chain) emerged from a study of blood T cells in healthy people across ages. Looking at the study overall: About one barcoded TCR beta cDNA was captured per two T cells.

Comment on this clonotype: What it binds is not known.

Study observations and caveats: Because donor CMV status was unknown, expanded clonotype changes were possibly confounded. There was a strong correlation between TCR beta diversity and naive T cell percentage.

With a J-beta primer mix and a sample-barcoded 5' primer, a second PCR ran about 6 to 11 cycles. One entry per CDR3 protein, called by TCRdb with MiXCR from the 5' RACE reads. The sample shows 600,000 or so distinct CDR3 sequences, under 25% of them seen only once. J was trimmed by 2 bases and V by 5 bases; bases with no gene match: 5. The CDR3 is made up of 16 amino acids. This chain connects TRBV12-3 or TRBV12-4 to TRBJ1-3; 11 positions agree with TRBD1. Sequencing used blood. The origin of this receptor is a man in his 70s in good health. CDR3 residues: CASSRTGGATGNTIYF. DNA for the CDR3: TGTGCCAGCAGTAGGACAGGGGGCGCCACTGGAAACACCATATATTTT.